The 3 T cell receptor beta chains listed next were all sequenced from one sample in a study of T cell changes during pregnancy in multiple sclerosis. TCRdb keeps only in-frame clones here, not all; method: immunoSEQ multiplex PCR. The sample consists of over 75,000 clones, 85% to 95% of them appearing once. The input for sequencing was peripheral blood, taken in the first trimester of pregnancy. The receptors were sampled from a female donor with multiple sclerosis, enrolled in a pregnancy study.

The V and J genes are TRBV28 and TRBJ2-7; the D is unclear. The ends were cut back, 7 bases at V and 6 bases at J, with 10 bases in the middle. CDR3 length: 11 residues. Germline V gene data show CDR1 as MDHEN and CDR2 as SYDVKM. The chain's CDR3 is CASNTVREQYF. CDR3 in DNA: TGTGCCAGCAATACGGTCCGCGAGCAGTACTTC.

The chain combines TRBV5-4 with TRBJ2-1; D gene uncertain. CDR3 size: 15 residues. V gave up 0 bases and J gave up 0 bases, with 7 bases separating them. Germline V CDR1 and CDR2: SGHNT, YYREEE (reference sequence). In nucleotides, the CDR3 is TGTGCCAGCAGCTTGGGGGCAAGCTCCTACAATGAGCAGTTCTTC. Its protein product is CASSLGASSYNEQFF.

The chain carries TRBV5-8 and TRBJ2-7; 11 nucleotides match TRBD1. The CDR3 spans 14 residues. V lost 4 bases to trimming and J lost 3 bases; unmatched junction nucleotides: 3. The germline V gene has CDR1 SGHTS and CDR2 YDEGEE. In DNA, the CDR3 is TGTGCCAGCAGCCGGGGGACAGGGGGCTACGAGCAGTACTTC. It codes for CASSRGTGGYEQYF.